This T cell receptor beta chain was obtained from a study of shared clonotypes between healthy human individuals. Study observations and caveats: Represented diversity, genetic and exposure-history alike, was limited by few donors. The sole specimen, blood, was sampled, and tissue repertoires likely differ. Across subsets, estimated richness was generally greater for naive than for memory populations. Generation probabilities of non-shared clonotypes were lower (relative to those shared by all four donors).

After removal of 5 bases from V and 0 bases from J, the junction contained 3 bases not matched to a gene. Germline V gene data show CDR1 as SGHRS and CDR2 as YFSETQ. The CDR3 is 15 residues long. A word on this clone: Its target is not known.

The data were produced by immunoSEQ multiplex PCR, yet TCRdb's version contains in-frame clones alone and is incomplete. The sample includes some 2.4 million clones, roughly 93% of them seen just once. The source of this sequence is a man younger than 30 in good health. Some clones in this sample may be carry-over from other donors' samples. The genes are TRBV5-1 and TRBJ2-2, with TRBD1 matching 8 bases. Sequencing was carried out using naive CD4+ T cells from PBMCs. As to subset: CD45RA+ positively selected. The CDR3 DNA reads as TGCGCCAGCAGTCGGGACAGGCCGAACACCGGGGAGCTGTTTTTT. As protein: CASSRDRPNTGELFF.